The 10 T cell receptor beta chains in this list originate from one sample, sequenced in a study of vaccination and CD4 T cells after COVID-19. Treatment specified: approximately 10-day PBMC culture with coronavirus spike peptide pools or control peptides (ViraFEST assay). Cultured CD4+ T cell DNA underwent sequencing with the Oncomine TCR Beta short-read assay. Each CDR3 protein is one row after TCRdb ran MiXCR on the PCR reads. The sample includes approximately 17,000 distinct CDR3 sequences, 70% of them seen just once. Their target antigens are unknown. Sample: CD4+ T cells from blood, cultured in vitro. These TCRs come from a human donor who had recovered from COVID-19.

In DNA form, the CDR3 reads TGTGCCAGCAGTGTGGAGGGGGCCAGCAATCAGCCCCAGCATTTT. Residues: CASSVEGASNQPQHF. This chain links TRBV2 with TRBJ1-5; 7 nucleotides agree with TRBD1. CDR1 and CDR2 (germline): SNHLY, FYNNEI. V was pared by 4 bases and J by 1 base, with 4 bases of the junction left unmatched. The CDR3 extends over 15 amino acids. Full variable domain (rest looked up from reference TRBV2 and TRBJ1-5): EPEVTQTPSHQVTQMGQEVILRCVPISNHLYFYWYRQILGQKVEFLVSFYNNEISEKSEIFDDQFSVERPDGSNFTLKIRSTKLEDSAMYFCASSVEGASNQPQHFGDGTRLSIL.

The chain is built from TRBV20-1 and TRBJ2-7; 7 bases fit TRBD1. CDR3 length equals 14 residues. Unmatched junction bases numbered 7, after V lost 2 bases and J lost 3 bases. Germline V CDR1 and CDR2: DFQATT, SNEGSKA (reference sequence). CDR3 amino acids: CSARIPGQIYEQYF. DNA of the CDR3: TGCAGTGCTAGAATCCCGGGACAGATCTACGAGCAGTACTTC.

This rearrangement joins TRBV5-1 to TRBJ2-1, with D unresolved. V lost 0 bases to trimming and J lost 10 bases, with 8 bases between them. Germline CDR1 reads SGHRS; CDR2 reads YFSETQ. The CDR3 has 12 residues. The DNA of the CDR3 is TGCGCCAGCAGCTTGGTCGGAGAGGAGCAGTTCTTC. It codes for CASSLVGEEQFF.

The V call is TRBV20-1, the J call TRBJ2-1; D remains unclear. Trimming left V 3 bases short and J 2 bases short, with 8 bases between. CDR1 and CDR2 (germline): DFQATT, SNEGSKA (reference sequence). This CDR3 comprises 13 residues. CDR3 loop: CSARGPPYNEQFF. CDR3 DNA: TGCAGTGCTAGGGGTCCTCCCTACAATGAGCAGTTCTTC.

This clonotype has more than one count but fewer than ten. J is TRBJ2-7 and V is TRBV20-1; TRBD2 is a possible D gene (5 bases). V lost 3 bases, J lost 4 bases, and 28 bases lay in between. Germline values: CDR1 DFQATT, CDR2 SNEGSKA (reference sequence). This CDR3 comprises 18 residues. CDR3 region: CSASPSGLANVLLYEQYF. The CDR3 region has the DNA TGCAGTGCTAGCCCCTCGGGCTTAGCGAACGTACTTTTATACGAGCAGTACTTC.

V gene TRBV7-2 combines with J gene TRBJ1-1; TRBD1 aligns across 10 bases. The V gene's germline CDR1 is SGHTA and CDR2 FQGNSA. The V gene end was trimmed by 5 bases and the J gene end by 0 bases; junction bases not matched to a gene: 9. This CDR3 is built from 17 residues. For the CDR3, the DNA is TGTGCCAGCAGCACCCGACAGGGGGCCCCAATGAACACTGAAGCTTTCTTT. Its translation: CASSTRQGAPMNTEAFF.

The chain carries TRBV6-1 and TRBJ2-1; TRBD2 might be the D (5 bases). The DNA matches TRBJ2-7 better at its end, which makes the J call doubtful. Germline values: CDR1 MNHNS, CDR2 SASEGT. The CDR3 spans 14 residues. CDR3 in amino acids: CASSEGRVKVEQYF. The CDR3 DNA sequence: TGTGCCAGCAGTGAAGGGCGGGTCAAAGTAGAGCAGTACTTC.

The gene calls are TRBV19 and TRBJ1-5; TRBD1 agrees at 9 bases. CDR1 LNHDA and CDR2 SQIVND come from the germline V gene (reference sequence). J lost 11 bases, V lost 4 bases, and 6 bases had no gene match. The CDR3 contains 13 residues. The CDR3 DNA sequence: TGTGCCAGTAGTACGGGACAGGGTTTAGCCCAGCATTTT. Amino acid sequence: CASSTGQGLAQHF.

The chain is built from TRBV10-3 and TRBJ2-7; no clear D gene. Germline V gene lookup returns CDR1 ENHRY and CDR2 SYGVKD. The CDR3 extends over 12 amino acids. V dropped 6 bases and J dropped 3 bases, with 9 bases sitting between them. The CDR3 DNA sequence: TGTGCCATCAGCTCCACTCGCTACGAGCAGTACTTC. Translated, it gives CAISSTRYEQYF.

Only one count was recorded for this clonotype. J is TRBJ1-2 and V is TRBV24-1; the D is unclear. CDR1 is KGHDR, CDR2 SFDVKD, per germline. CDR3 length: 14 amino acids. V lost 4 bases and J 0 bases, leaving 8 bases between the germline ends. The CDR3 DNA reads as TGTGCCACCAGTGACTCGGGCTCTAACTATGGCTACACCTTC. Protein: CATSDSGSNYGYTF.